This T cell receptor (beta chain) originates from a study of Graves' ophthalmopathy and Graves' hyperthyroidism. Background on the study: At initial diagnosis, peripheral blood was obtained, and this preceded any treatment.

Presentation of ophthalmopathy in the donors involved moderate-to-severe activity, CAS ≥3, NOSPECS ≥4 and a duration under 3 months. General study results and limits: Most expanded clonotypes in thyroid above 0.001 frequency also showed up in blood. The study's model predicted ophthalmopathy progression at about 68% sensitivity and about 72% specificity.

Unmatched junction bases numbered 10, after V lost 0 bases and J lost 4 bases. This CDR3 contains 17 residues. Germline V gene data show CDR1 as MGHRA and CDR2 as YSYEKL. The table lists this clonotype with many counts. Its matching antigen is unknown. TCR beta CDR3 regions were amplified from RNA transcripts. The first round was an RT-PCR with HTBI primers, and the second round was a multiplex PCR. TCRdb re-analysed the multiplex PCR reads in MiXCR, keeping a single row per CDR3 protein. This table holds under 350,000 distinct CDR3 sequences, about a sixth found once. The clonotype originates from an adult man with Graves' ophthalmopathy. Input material: peripheral blood. The chain couples TRBV4-1 to TRBJ2-5; the match to TRBD2 covers 8 bases. The CDR3, as DNA: TGCGCCAGCAGCCAAGAACTGGGTAGCGGGACCCCAGAGACCCAGTACTTC. Its protein is CASSQELGSGTPETQYF.